Below are 27 T cell receptor beta chains sequenced from a single sample in a study of blood T cell repertoires in COVID-19. The assay was immunoSEQ multiplex PCR, and TCRdb's table has in-frame clones only and misses some. The sample has some 31,000 clones, around nine tenths seen once. The material sequenced was peripheral blood. Receptors originate from a man between 65 and 79 years old with active COVID-19.

The rearrangement links TRBV18 to TRBJ2-3, with 11 bases that match TRBD2. The V segment lost 2 bases and the J segment 0 bases; nucleotides outside the gene matches: 7. This CDR3 region has 18 residues. Germline CDR1 is KGHSH and CDR2 is LQKENI. Here the CDR3 reads CASSPEIGTSGSTDTQYF. CDR3 nucleotide sequence: TGTGCCAGCTCACCAGAGATTGGGACTAGCGGAAGCACAGATACGCAGTATTTT.

The rearrangement links TRBV11-2 to TRBJ2-5; TRBD2 is a possible D gene (5 bases). V gave up 1 base and J gave up 4 bases, with 16 bases separating them. Looked up from germline, CDR1 is SGHAT and CDR2 is FQNNGV. This CDR3 spans 16 amino acids. CDR3 region: CASSLGSGEFGETQYF. The CDR3 region has the DNA TGTGCCAGCAGCTTAGGCTCCGGGGAGTTTGGAGAGACCCAGTACTTC. Variable domain in full (rest from reference TRBV11-2 and TRBJ2-5): EAGVAQSPRYKIIEKRQSVAFWCNPISGHATLYWYQQILGQGPKLLIQFQNNGVVDDSQLPKDRFSAERLKGVDSTLKIQPAKLEDSAVYLCASSLGSGEFGETQYFGPGTRLLVL.

CDR3 bases: TGCGCCAGCAGCTTGGCAGGGGGCCTCACTGAAGCTTTCTTT. Its protein is CASSLAGGLTEAFF. This sequence joins TRBV5-1 and TRBJ1-1; the match to TRBD1 covers 8 bases. The CDR3 totals 14 residues. The germline V gene has CDR1 SGHRS and CDR2 YFSETQ. The ends lost 0 bases at V and 4 bases at J; junction bases unmatched: 2.

V gene TRBV5-1 combines with J gene TRBJ1-1, with 8 bases matching TRBD1. The V gene's germline CDR1 is SGHRS and CDR2 YFSETQ. The CDR3 loop spans 14 amino acids. Trimming cost V 3 bases and J 3 bases; bases outside gene matches: 4. In DNA, the CDR3 is TGCGCCAGCAGCTCAGGACAGGGACACACTGAAGCTTTCTTT. This translates into CASSSGQGHTEAFF.

This clone was detected a few times. The rearrangement joins TRBV6-6 to TRBJ1-5; 7 positions agree with TRBD1. Looked up from germline, CDR1 is MNHNY and CDR2 is SVGAGI (reference sequence). The CDR3 has 15 amino acids. Unmatched junction bases numbered 8, after V lost 4 bases and J lost 5 bases. The CDR3 DNA is TGTGCCAGCAGTTCCTCGAGGGGGCTGCATCAGCCCCAGCATTTT. This codes for CASSSSRGLHQPQHF.

The chain uses TRBV19 and TRBJ1-5; 9 bases line up with TRBD1. The CDR3 is 14 residues long. V lost 5 bases, J lost 6 bases, and 5 bases stayed unmatched. From germline, CDR1 is LNHDA and CDR2 SQIVND (reference sequence). CDR3 sequence reads: CASSGTGRGQPQHF. The CDR3 nucleotides are TGTGCCAGTAGTGGGACAGGGAGAGGTCAGCCCCAGCATTTT. The full variable domain, its missing parts supplied by reference TRBV19 and TRBJ1-5, is DGGITQSPKYLFRKEGQNVTLSCEQNLNHDAMYWYRQDPGQGLRLIYYSQIVNDFQKGDIAEGYSVSREKKESFPLTVTSAQKNPTAFYLCASSGTGRGQPQHFGDGTRLSIL.

The gene calls are TRBV2 and TRBJ1-2, with 8 bases fitting TRBD1. Germline CDR1 reads SNHLY; CDR2 reads FYNNEI. Trimming cost V 2 bases and J 4 bases; bases outside gene matches: 6. The CDR3 has 15 amino acids. CDR3 protein: CASSEMQGALYGYTF. CDR3 sequence (DNA): TGTGCCAGCAGTGAAATGCAGGGGGCCCTCTATGGCTACACCTTC.

This clone came up a few times. This chain uses TRBV6-2 or TRBV6-3 with TRBJ2-2; D is unclear. V was cut by 2 bases and J by 9 bases, with 10 bases left in between. Germline-derived CDR1 and CDR2 are MNHEY and SVGEGT. The CDR3 is 13 amino acids. CDR3 DNA: TGTGCCAGCAGTTACCAACAAAAGAGGGAGCTGTTTTTT. This codes for CASSYQQKRELFF.

This chain uses TRBV9 with TRBJ2-2, with TRBD2 matching over 12 bases. Germline assignment: CDR1 SGDLS and CDR2 YYNGEE. Germline trimming cut 3 bases from V and 6 bases from J; bases unmatched to any gene: 9. The CDR3 covers 17 residues. CDR3 bases: TGTGCCAGCAGCGCGGGCTCTAGCGGGAGGGCCCCCGGGGAGCTGTTTTTT. Translated, it gives CASSAGSSGRAPGELFF.

V gene TRBV30 combines with J gene TRBJ1-2; D unclear. V was trimmed by 4 bases and J by 4 bases, leaving 10 bases between them. The germline V gene has CDR1 GTSNPN and CDR2 SVGIG (reference sequence). The CDR3 is 12 amino acids. In DNA form, the CDR3 reads TGTGCCTGGATCCAACGGGTCTATGGCTACACCTTC. Protein: CAWIQRVYGYTF.

This chain connects TRBV6-5 to TRBJ1-2; tentative D call: TRBD1 (5 bases). V lost 2 bases and J lost 2, with 15 bases in between. Germline V gives CDR1 MNHEY, CDR2 SVGAGI. The CDR3 sequence is 16 residues long. CDR3: CASSYGVGGGNYGYTF. CDR3 in DNA: TGTGCCAGCAGTTACGGCGTGGGGGGAGGAAACTATGGCTACACCTTC.

The rearrangement uses TRBV7-2 and TRBJ1-2, with a possible D match to TRBD1 (5 bases). The CDR3 has 16 residues. CDR1 is SGHTA, CDR2 FQGNSA, per germline. Trimming stripped 2 bases from V and 8 bases from J, with 21 bases between. In nucleotides, the CDR3 is TGTGCCAGCAGCTTAAGTGGGCCAGGAGGGGCTAGGGGCTACACCTTC. It encodes CASSLSGPGGARGYTF. Supplemented by reference TRBV7-2 and TRBJ1-2, the full variable domain reads GAGVSQSPSNKVTEKGKDVELRCDPISGHTALYWYRQSLGQGLEFLIYFQGNSAPDKSGLPSDRFSAERTGGSVSTLTIQRTQQEDSAVYLCASSLSGPGGARGYTFGSGTRLTVV.

The chain is built from TRBV7-2 and TRBJ2-3; TRBD2 agrees at 8 bases. The germline V gene encodes CDR1 SGHTA and CDR2 FQGNSA. Trimming took 5 bases from V and 4 from J; bases not matched to a gene: 11. The CDR3 is 16 residues long. As DNA, the CDR3 is TGTGCCAGCAGCCCGAGGGTCAAGCGGGAGTCAGATACGCAGTATTTT. It specifies CASSPRVKRESDTQYF.

In DNA, the CDR3 is TGCAGTGCTAGGTCAGGGTTCGAGCAGTACTTC. This encodes CSARSGFEQYF. The gene calls are TRBV20-1 and TRBJ2-7; D may be TRBD1 (5 bases). Trimming pared 3 bases from V and 6 bases from J, leaving 9 bases between. CDR1 is DFQATT, CDR2 SNEGSKA, per germline (reference sequence). This CDR3 has 11 residues.

In this sample, this clone turned up once. This chain uses TRBV6-2 or TRBV6-3 with TRBJ1-1, with unresolved D. The CDR3 extends over 16 amino acids. V gave up 1 base and J gave up 2 bases, with 14 bases separating them. Germline CDR1 MNHEY, CDR2 SVGEGT. CDR3 coding DNA: TGTGCCAGCAGTTACTATATCGGGGATCTCAACACTGAAGCTTTCTTT. Its protein product is CASSYYIGDLNTEAFF.

The chain combines TRBV19 with TRBJ2-3, with 11 bases lining up with TRBD2. V trimming: 4 bases; J trimming: 1 base; junction bases outside the gene matches: 4. CDR1 is LNHDA and CDR2 is SQIVND in the germline V gene (reference sequence). This CDR3 is 16 amino acids long. CDR3 amino acids: CASSNLLAGGTDTQYF. DNA for the CDR3: TGTGCCAGTAGTAACCTACTAGCGGGAGGCACAGATACGCAGTATTTT.

The rearrangement links TRBV6-6 to TRBJ1-5; D call uncertain. The CDR3 has 14 amino acids. The V end lost 2 bases, the J end lost 1 base, and 6 bases lay between the germline ends. The V gene's germline CDR1 is MNHNY and CDR2 SVGAGI (reference sequence). In nucleotides, the CDR3 is TGTGCCAGCAGTTACCAAGAGAGCAATCAGCCCCAGCATTTT. It translates to CASSYQESNQPQHF.

V is TRBV4-1 and J is TRBJ1-4; D perhaps matches TRBD1 (5 bases). From germline, CDR1 is MGHRA and CDR2 YSYEKL. Between the trimmed V and J ends, which lost 3 bases and 5 bases, there was a span of 13 bases. There are 15 residues in the CDR3. CDR3 DNA: TGCGCCAGCAGCCAGGCCGGCCCAGGGAATGAAAAACTGTTTTTT. Protein: CASSQAGPGNEKLFF.

The J gene is TRBJ2-5, the V gene TRBV7-2; D gene uncertain. This CDR3 is 15 amino acids long. Germline values: CDR1 SGHTA, CDR2 FQGNSA. V was clipped by 2 bases and J by 5 bases, with 15 bases between them. The CDR3 DNA reads as TGTGCCAGCAGCTTATATTTGGTGCACGGTGAGACCCAGTACTTC. Translated, it gives CASSLYLVHGETQYF.

The V and J genes are TRBV5-1 and TRBJ2-2; D not certain. Germline V gives CDR1 SGHRS, CDR2 YFSETQ. The CDR3 loop spans 13 amino acids. Trimming took off 4 bases at V and 6 bases at J, with 10 bases between the two ends. CDR3 DNA sequence: TGCGCCAGCAGCAGCTTGGGCCCCGGGGAGCTGTTTTTT. This gives the protein CASSSLGPGELFF.

The CDR3 DNA reads as TGCGCCAGCAGTGCCCAAAACAGGGACGGCACTGAAGCTTTCTTT. Translating gives CASSAQNRDGTEAFF. The genes are TRBV10-1 and TRBJ1-1; tentatively, D is TRBD1 (6 bases). Trimming shortened V by 4 bases and J by 4 bases, and 16 bases separated the two germline ends. Germline V lookup: CDR1 WNHNN, CDR2 SYGVQD (reference sequence). The CDR3 sequence is 15 residues long.

V and J are TRBV9 and TRBJ2-1; 8 bases agree with TRBD2. CDR3 size: 16 residues. V trimming: 3 bases; J trimming: 6 bases; junction bases outside the gene matches: 11. The germline CDR1 and CDR2 sequences are SGDLS and YYNGEE. The DNA for the CDR3 is TGTGCCAGCAGCGCTTTCGGACTAGCCCTACTCAATGAGCAGTTCTTC. This encodes CASSAFGLALLNEQFF.

This clone was seen a few times. The V gene is TRBV3-1 (or the pseudogene TRBV3-2), the J gene TRBJ2-7; the D gene is possibly TRBD2 (5 bases). The CDR3 sequence is 13 residues long. V lost 1 base, J lost 6 bases, and 10 bases lay in between. Germline V gives CDR1 LGHDT, CDR2 YNNKEL (reference sequence). The CDR3 bases are TGTGCCAGCAGCCAAGGTTCGGGGTCCGAGCAGTACTTC. Protein sequence: CASSQGSGSEQYF.

The chain has TRBV5-8 and TRBJ2-7; D possibly corresponds to TRBD2 (5 bases). CDR1 and CDR2 (germline): SGHTS, YDEGEE. Deletions cut 2 bases from V and 2 bases from J, with 11 bases between. The CDR3 extends over 14 amino acids. CDR3 amino acids: CASSLTGRPYEQYF. CDR3 bases: TGTGCCAGCAGCTTAACGGGAAGACCCTACGAGCAGTACTTC.

The V call is TRBV5-1, the J call TRBJ2-3, with 12 positions matching TRBD2. The trim removed 3 bases at V and 2 bases at J, leaving 4 bases unmatched. CDR1 and CDR2 from the germline V gene are SGHRS and YFSETQ. This CDR3 comprises 16 residues. The CDR3 loop is CASSSGLAGITDTQYF. The CDR3, as DNA: TGCGCCAGCAGCTCAGGACTAGCGGGGATCACAGATACGCAGTATTTT.

V is TRBV5-1 and J is TRBJ2-7; 12 nucleotides line up with TRBD1. The CDR3 has 15 amino acids. V lost 4 bases to trimming and J lost 7 bases; unmatched junction nucleotides: 9. CDR1 SGHRS and CDR2 YFSETQ come from the germline V gene. CDR3 loop: CASSEAGQGAWEQYF. In nucleotides, the CDR3 is TGCGCCAGCAGCGAGGCGGGACAGGGGGCGTGGGAGCAGTACTTC.

This chain links TRBV18 with TRBJ2-3; a possible D gene is TRBD2 (5 bases). The V end lost 5 bases, the J end lost 7 bases, and 19 bases lay between the germline ends. Germline V gene data show CDR1 as KGHSH and CDR2 as LQKENI. The CDR3 extends over 15 amino acids. Here the CDR3 DNA reads TGTGCCAGCTCAGAAACAGCCGCTAGCAGGAATACGCAGTATTTT. Translation: CASSETAASRNTQYF.